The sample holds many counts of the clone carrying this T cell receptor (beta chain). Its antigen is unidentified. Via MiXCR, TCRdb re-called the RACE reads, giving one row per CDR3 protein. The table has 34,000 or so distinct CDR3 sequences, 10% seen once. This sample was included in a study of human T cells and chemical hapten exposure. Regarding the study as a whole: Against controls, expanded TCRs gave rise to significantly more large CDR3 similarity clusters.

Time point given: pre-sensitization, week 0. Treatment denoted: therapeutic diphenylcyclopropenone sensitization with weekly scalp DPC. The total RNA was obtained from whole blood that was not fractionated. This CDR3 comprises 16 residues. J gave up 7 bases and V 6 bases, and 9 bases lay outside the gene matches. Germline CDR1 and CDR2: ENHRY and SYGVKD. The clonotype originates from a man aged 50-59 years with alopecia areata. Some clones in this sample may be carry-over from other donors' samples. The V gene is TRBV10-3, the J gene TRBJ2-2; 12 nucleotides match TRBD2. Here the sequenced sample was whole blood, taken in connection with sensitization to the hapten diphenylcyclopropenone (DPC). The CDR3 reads CAIRTSGRAPLGELFF. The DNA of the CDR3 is TGTGCCATCAGGACTAGCGGGAGAGCCCCCCTCGGGGAGCTGTTTTTT.